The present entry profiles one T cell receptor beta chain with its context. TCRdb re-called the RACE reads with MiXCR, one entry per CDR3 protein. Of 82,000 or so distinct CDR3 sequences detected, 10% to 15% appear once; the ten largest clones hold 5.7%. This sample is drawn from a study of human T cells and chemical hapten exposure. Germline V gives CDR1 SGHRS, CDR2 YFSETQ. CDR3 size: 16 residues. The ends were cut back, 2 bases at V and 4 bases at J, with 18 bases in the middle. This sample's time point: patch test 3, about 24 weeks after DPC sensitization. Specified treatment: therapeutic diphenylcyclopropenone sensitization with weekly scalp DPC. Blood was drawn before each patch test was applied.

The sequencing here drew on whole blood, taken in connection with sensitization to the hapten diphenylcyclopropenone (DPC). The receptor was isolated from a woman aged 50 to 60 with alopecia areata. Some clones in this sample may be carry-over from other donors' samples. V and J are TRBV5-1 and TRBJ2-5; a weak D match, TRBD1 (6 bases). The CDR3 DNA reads TGCGCCAGCAGCTTCTACGGTAACGGACAGACAGAGACCCAGTACTTC. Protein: CASSFYGNGQTETQYF.